These T cell receptor beta chains were read from a single sample in a study of blood T cell repertoires in COVID-19. Generated by immunoSEQ multiplex PCR, the TCRdb table keeps only in-frame clones and is missing some. The data hold under 45,000 clones, with around 82% observed a single time. The sample consisted of peripheral blood. The receptors here all came from an elderly man with acute or convalescent COVID-19. Each CDR3 is given with its conserved first and last residue. Fields, in order: clone size, D gene, J gene, V gene, CDR3 DNA, CDR3 protein. A D gene is named only where the DNA matches it firmly. A clone size is listed for some rows: how often the clone was seen (once, few, many), or a class if it is expanded.

few	-	TRBJ1-3	TRBV4-2	TGTGCCAGCAGCCAAGAAGTCGAGAGGGGGACGGATGGAAACACCATATATTTT	CASSQEVERGTDGNTIYF
-	-	TRBJ2-2	TRBV3-1/TRBV3-2	TGTGCCAGCAGCCCAACCGGGACTCAGAACACCGGGGAGCTGTTTTTT	CASSPTGTQNTGELFF
-	TRBD2	TRBJ2-1	TRBV4-1	TGCGCCAGCAGCCAAGTGCGGGGGACTTCTTACTACAATGAGCAGTTCTTC	CASSQVRGTSYYNEQFF
-	TRBD1	TRBJ2-7	TRBV5-6	TGTGCCAGCAGCACCCAAGGGGGCAACTACGAGCAGTACTTC	CASSTQGGNYEQYF
-	-	TRBJ1-3	TRBV5-8	TGTGCCAGCAGCGTGGACTACTCTGGAAACACCATATATTTT	CASSVDYSGNTIYF
-	-	TRBJ1-1	TRBV3-1/TRBV3-2	TGTGCCAGCAGTCTCTCAGGGGAGTGGATAAACACTGAAGCTTTCTTT	CASSLSGEWINTEAFF
-	-	TRBJ1-2	TRBV19	TGTGCCGCACAAAGCGGGAGGGGAATACAGGGAAGTGGCGGCTATGGCTACACCTTC	CAAQSGRGIQGSGGYGYTF
-	-	TRBJ2-3	TRBV27	TGTGCCAGCAGACGCAGGGTGGAGGGGACAGATACGCAGTATTTT	CASRRRVEGTDTQYF
-	TRBD2	TRBJ2-1	TRBV19	TGTGCCAGTAGAGCGGGGCTCTACAATGAGCAGTTCTTC	CASRAGLYNEQFF
once	-	TRBJ2-1	TRBV7-8	TGTGCCAGCAGCTTGGGAGCGGCCTTATACAATGAGCAGTTCTTC	CASSLGAALYNEQFF
-	-	TRBJ1-5	TRBV7-8	TGTGCCAGCAGCTTAGACAGGGAGCAGCCCCAGCATTTT	CASSLDREQPQHF
few	-	TRBJ2-5	TRBV9	TGTGCCAGCAGCGTTTCGCCCCTTGCCAGACAAGAGACCCAGTACTTC	CASSVSPLARQETQYF
-	TRBD1	TRBJ1-2	TRBV5-4	TGTGCCAGCAGCCGAGGGACAGGTGGACTGGGGCACAACTATGGCTACACCTTC	CASSRGTGGLGHNYGYTF
-	-	TRBJ1-3	TRBV10-3	TGTGCCATCAGTGAAACAGGCGGAAGGAACACCATATATTTT	CAISETGGRNTIYF
many	-	TRBJ1-1	TRBV20-1	TGCAGTGCCCGGTTCACTGAAGCTTTCTTT	CSARFTEAFF
-	TRBD2	TRBJ2-3	TRBV29-1	TGCAGCGTTGGGGCGGGACTAGGGACAGATACGCAGTATTTT	CSVGAGLGTDTQYF
-	-	TRBJ2-7	TRBV5-1	TGCGCCAGCCGCCCCCGGGACACCTCCTACGAGCAGTACTTC	CASRPRDTSYEQYF
-	-	TRBJ1-3	TRBV6-5	TGTGTAACGGGTAGGGGTAGCTCTGGAAACACCATATATTTT	CVTGRGSSGNTIYF
-	TRBD2	TRBJ2-7	TRBV7-9	TGTGCCAGCAGCTTAGAGAACGGACTAGCGGGAGTAGGCGAGCAGTACTTC	CASSLENGLAGVGEQYF
-	-	TRBJ2-5	TRBV2	TGTGCCAGCACACAGGCTCCACAAGAGACCCAGTACTTC	CASTQAPQETQYF
-	TRBD1	TRBJ1-6	TRBV5-4	TGTGCCAGCAGTCCGGGACAGTCTGACTCCTATAATTCACCCCTCCACTTT	CASSPGQSDSYNSPLHF
-	-	TRBJ2-1	TRBV7-8	TGTGCCAGCAGCTTAGGAGGGAAGAGGATCGTCTTC	CASSLGGKRIVF
-	-	TRBJ1-6	TRBV28	TGTGCCAGCGCGCAGGGGAATTCACCCCTCCACTTT	CASAQGNSPLHF
-	TRBD1	TRBJ2-1	TRBV9	TGTGCCAGCAGCGTAGTCGGGACAGGGACCTACAATGAGCAGTTCTTC	CASSVVGTGTYNEQFF
-	TRBD1	TRBJ2-5	TRBV19	TGTGCCAGTAGTAGCGGAGGGACAGGTCAAGAGACCCAGTACTTC	CASSSGGTGQETQYF
-	-	TRBJ2-1	TRBV15	TGTGCCACCAGCAGAGTGGTCCAGGGTCGTCGAGTTGAGCAGTTCTTC	CATSRVVQGRRVEQFF
once	TRBD1	TRBJ1-2	TRBV10-3	TGTGCCATCAGTGTGGTACAGGGGGATGGCTACACCTTC	CAISVVQGDGYTF
-	-	TRBJ2-7	TRBV28	TGTGCCAGCAGCACTGAGGGGACACCGGGCGTCTACGAGCAGTACTTC	CASSTEGTPGVYEQYF
-	-	TRBJ2-5	TRBV14	TGTGCCAGCAGCCAAGTTCCCTCAGGGACCCAGTACTTC	CASSQVPSGTQYF
-	-	TRBJ2-7	TRBV7-2	TGTGCCAGCAGCTTAGGACTACTACCCATCCTTCGATACGAGCAGTACTTC	CASSLGLLPILRYEQYF
-	-	TRBJ2-7	TRBV28	TGTGCCAGCAGTTTAGTAGTGACAATCTACGAGCAGTACTTC	CASSLVVTIYEQYF
-	-	TRBJ1-1	TRBV5-1	TGCGCCAGCAGCCCGGGACACCAGCTGAACACTGAAGCTTTCTTT	CASSPGHQLNTEAFF
once	-	TRBJ2-1	TRBV3-1/TRBV3-2	TGTGCCAGCAGCCAAATAGGGGGGGGACTCGAGGGGTCCTACAATGAGCAGTTCTTC	CASSQIGGGLEGSYNEQFF
once	TRBD1	TRBJ1-2	TRBV19	TGTGCCAGTAGTACCCCCGAACAGGGGGCGCAGGGCTACACCTTC	CASSTPEQGAQGYTF
-	-	TRBJ1-2	TRBV3-1/TRBV3-2	TGTGCCAGCAGCCAAGATAGAGTAACTAACTATGGCTACACCTTC	CASSQDRVTNYGYTF
once	-	TRBJ1-1	TRBV11-2	TGTGCCAGCAGCTCGCCGCGGCACCACCTGCGGGCTTTCTTT	CASSSPRHHLRAFF
-	-	TRBJ2-5	TRBV7-5	TGTGTCAGAAGCCCCAACCTCGAACAGCTCGAAACGTCTGAGACCCAGTACTTC	CVRSPNLEQLETSETQYF
-	TRBD1	TRBJ2-1	TRBV2	TGTGCCAGCAGAGAGGGGACAGGCTACCCTCGCTCCTACAATGAGCAGTTCTTC	CASREGTGYPRSYNEQFF
-	-	TRBJ2-1	TRBV1	TGCACCAGCAGCCAAGATCGGGTAGGCTCCTACAATGAGCAGTTCTTC	CTSSQDRVGSYNEQFF
-	TRBD1	TRBJ1-6	TRBV24-1	TGTGCCACCAGTGATTATGGGACAGGCCCTTCACCCCTCCACTTT	CATSDYGTGPSPLHF
-	-	TRBJ2-7	TRBV7-6	TGTGCCAGCAGCCCAACCCAGCGTACCGCCTACGAGCAGTACTTC	CASSPTQRTAYEQYF
-	-	TRBJ2-1	TRBV11-2	TGTGCCAGCAGCTTGATGAATAGTGAGCAGTTCTTC	CASSLMNSEQFF
-	TRBD2	TRBJ2-1	TRBV9	TGTGCCAGCAGCCAAACCGGGACTAGCGGGACTGGTGAGCAGTTCTTC	CASSQTGTSGTGEQFF
few	-	TRBJ2-1	TRBV3-1/TRBV3-2	TGTGCCAGCAGCCAAGACGGAGGCAATGAGCAGTTCTTC	CASSQDGGNEQFF
-	TRBD1	TRBJ1-6	TRBV6-5	TGTGCCAGCAGGGAGGACAGGGCTCGGAATTCACCCCTCCACTTT	CASREDRARNSPLHF
-	TRBD1	TRBJ2-7	TRBV5-5	TGTGCCAGCAGCCGACAGGGGGCCAAAGACTACGAGCAGTACTTC	CASSRQGAKDYEQYF
-	-	TRBJ2-7	TRBV2	TGTGCCAGCAGGGGGGCTGTACCCTCCTACGAGCAGTACTTC	CASRGAVPSYEQYF
few	-	TRBJ2-3	TRBV9	TGTGCCAGCAGCCCCCTAGGGAGCTCAGATACGCAGTATTTT	CASSPLGSSDTQYF
-	-	TRBJ2-5	TRBV18	TGTGCCAGCTCACGGGCCGGGAGCCCCGTTTTAGAGACCCAGTACTTC	CASSRAGSPVLETQYF